Listed below are T cell receptor beta chains from one sample, sequenced in a study of blood T cell repertoires in COVID-19. The protocol was immunoSEQ multiplex PCR, while the TCRdb copy is restricted to in-frame clones and leaves out a portion. Counted here are 85,000 to 90,000 clones, 85% to 90% occurring once; the ten biggest clones make up 0.85% to 1.2%. The sequenced material came from peripheral blood. These TCRs come from a human donor in a cohort sampled during active COVID-19. Both conserved end residues are part of each CDR3. The order of the fields is D gene, J gene, clone size, V gene, CDR3 DNA, CDR3 protein. D genes are given only for firm matches. Size is stated for part of the rows, as once, few or many counts, or as a class when the clone is expanded.

-,TRBJ1-1,-,TRBV3-1/TRBV3-2,TGTGCCAGCAGTCAAGGGGGGCACGGGACTGAAGCTTTCTTT,CASSQGGHGTEAFF
TRBD2,TRBJ2-7,-,TRBV7-2,TGTGCCAGCAGCTTCGGGACTAGCACCGGGCAGTACTTC,CASSFGTSTGQYF
TRBD2,TRBJ2-1,-,TRBV15,TGTGCCACCAGCAGAGACGCCCGGACTAGCGGGCAACGAATAAAGAGCTCCTACAATGAGCAGTTCTTC,CATSRDARTSGQRIKSSYNEQFF
TRBD2,TRBJ2-1,-,TRBV7-9,TGTGCCAGCAGCTTAGAAGGCGGGAGCGGCGGGGTCGAGCAGTTCTTC,CASSLEGGSGGVEQFF
TRBD1,TRBJ1-5,-,TRBV28,TGTGCCAGCAGTGTCGACAGGGGCCTTGGGAGCAATCAGCCCCAGCATTTT,CASSVDRGLGSNQPQHF
-,TRBJ1-3,-,TRBV7-2,TGTGCCAGCAGCTTAAACGCAGGGGCGGGAAACACCATATATTTT,CASSLNAGAGNTIYF
-,TRBJ2-2,-,TRBV19,TGTGCCAGTAGTATAGACGCGCCAACCGGGGAGCTGTTTTTT,CASSIDAPTGELFF
-,TRBJ2-7,-,TRBV18,TGTGCCAGCTCGCTTACGTTCCGGGGGACGGACGAGCAGTACTTC,CASSLTFRGTDEQYF
-,TRBJ2-2,-,TRBV7-8,TGTGCCAGCAGCTTAAACAGGGATTCCGGGGAGCTGTTTTTT,CASSLNRDSGELFF
-,TRBJ1-1,-,TRBV6-1,TGTGCCAGCAGTGAAATGGAGGGAGACGCTTTCTTT,CASSEMEGDAFF
-,TRBJ1-2,medium-sized,TRBV7-2,TGTGCCAGCAGCTTAGACGGGAACTATGGCTACACCTTC,CASSLDGNYGYTF
TRBD2,TRBJ2-5,-,TRBV7-9,TGTGCCAGCAGCGAAAGACCGGGACTAGCGGGAGAGACCCAGTACTTC,CASSERPGLAGETQYF
TRBD2,TRBJ2-2,-,TRBV28,TGTGCCAGCAGTTTCCAAGCGGGAGGTAACACCGGGGAGCTGTTTTTT,CASSFQAGGNTGELFF
TRBD2,TRBJ2-2,-,TRBV5-1,TGCGCCAGCAGCTTGGGACTAGCGGGCCCCACCGGGGAGCTGTTTTTT,CASSLGLAGPTGELFF
TRBD1,TRBJ2-2,-,TRBV24-1,TGTGCCACCAGTGAGACGGGACAGGGAGGAACCGGGGAGCTGTTTTTT,CATSETGQGGTGELFF
-,TRBJ2-2,-,TRBV6-5,TGTGCCAGCCGGGAGAACACCGGGGAGCTGTTTTTT,CASRENTGELFF
TRBD1,TRBJ2-7,-,TRBV10-3,TGTGCCATCAGTCCGGGACAGGGCAACGACGAGCAGTACTTC,CAISPGQGNDEQYF
TRBD1,TRBJ2-3,-,TRBV11-2,TGTGCCAGCAGCCTTTCCCCGGGACAGGGGTCGGGAGATACGCAGTATTTT,CASSLSPGQGSGDTQYF
-,TRBJ2-1,-,TRBV10-2,TGCGCCAGCAATTCCCAGGAGGGGGCCAGCGAGCAGTTCTTC,CASNSQEGASEQFF
TRBD1,TRBJ2-3,-,TRBV9,TGTGCCAGCAGCGAGAGCCCAGGGGGCGCCGGAGATACGCAGTATTTT,CASSESPGGAGDTQYF
-,TRBJ1-2,-,TRBV7-9,TGTGCCAGCAGCCGCGGAGGGGATACCTCTGGCTACACCTTC,CASSRGGDTSGYTF
-,TRBJ1-6,-,TRBV18,TGTGCCAGCTCCGAAGACACAGTTACCCTCCACTTT,CASSEDTVTLHF
-,TRBJ1-3,-,TRBV6-5,TGTGCCAGCAGTCAGGATTTCGAATCTGGAAACACCATATATTTT,CASSQDFESGNTIYF
TRBD2,TRBJ2-2,-,TRBV7-2,TGTGCCAGCAGCTCTAGCGGGAGGGCCATCTCCGGGGAGCTGTTTTTT,CASSSSGRAISGELFF
TRBD2,TRBJ2-5,-,TRBV11-2,TGTGCCAGCAGCTTACACCCGGGAGACAGCGGGAGTTGGGAGACCCAGTACTTC,CASSLHPGDSGSWETQYF
TRBD1,TRBJ1-4,-,TRBV28,TGTGCCAGCAGTTTTGGGGTATACGGACAGGGTGAAAAACTGTTTTTT,CASSFGVYGQGEKLFF
-,TRBJ2-1,-,TRBV7-9,TGTGCCAGCGGCAACAGGGAGGAGCAGTTCTTC,CASGNREEQFF
TRBD2,TRBJ2-6,few,TRBV3-1/TRBV3-2,TGTGCCAGCAGCCAAGAGGGTAGACTAGCGGGAGGGCGCTCTGGGGCCAACGTCCTGACTTTC,CASSQEGRLAGGRSGANVLTF